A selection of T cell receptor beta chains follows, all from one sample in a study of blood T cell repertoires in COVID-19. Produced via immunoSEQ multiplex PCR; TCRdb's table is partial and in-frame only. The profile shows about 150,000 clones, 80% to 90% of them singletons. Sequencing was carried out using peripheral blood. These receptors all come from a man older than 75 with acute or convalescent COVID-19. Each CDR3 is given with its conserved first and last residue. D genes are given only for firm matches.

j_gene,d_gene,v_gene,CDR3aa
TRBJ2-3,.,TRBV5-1,CASSSTVNPTDTQYF
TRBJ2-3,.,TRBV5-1,CASSLAFIDSFTDTQYF
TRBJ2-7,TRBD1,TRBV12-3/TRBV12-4,CASGTGFSEQYF
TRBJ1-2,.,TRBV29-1,CSVEVTGGLAGYTF
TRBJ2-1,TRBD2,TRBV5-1,CASSQVKINSGRDYNEQFF
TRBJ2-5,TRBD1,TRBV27,CASSFRTRQGSPRNPRETQYF
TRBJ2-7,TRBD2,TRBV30,CAWSRTRDEQYF
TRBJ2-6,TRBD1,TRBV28,CATQLPDRVAGANVLTF
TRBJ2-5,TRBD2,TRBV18,CASSPRLAGGQAQETQYF
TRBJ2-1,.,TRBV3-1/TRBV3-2,CASSQEWGVYNEQFF
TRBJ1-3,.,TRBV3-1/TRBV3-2,CASSQVRGLGSGNTIYF
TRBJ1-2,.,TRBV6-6,CASRGGTLGGMLGYTF
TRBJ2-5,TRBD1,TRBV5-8,CASRDRVVETQYF
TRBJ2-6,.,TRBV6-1,CASSEQGTGANVLTF
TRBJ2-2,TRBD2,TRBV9,CASSVLSGASNTGELFF
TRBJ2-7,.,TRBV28,CASSSGQRGEQYF
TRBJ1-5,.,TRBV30,CAWDSHNQPQHF
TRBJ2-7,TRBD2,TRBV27,CASSLSSGRYEQYF
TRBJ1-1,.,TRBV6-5,CASQTQRVNTEAFF
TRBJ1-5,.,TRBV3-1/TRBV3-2,CASSEGSQPQHF
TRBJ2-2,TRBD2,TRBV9,CASSPRLAGTFTGELFF
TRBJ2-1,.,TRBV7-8,CASSRRAYNEQFF
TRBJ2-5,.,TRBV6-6,CASRAGERETQYF
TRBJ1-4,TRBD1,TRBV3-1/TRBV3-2,CASSRRTGGDGEKLFF
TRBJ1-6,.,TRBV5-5,CASSLTTGTTNSPLHF